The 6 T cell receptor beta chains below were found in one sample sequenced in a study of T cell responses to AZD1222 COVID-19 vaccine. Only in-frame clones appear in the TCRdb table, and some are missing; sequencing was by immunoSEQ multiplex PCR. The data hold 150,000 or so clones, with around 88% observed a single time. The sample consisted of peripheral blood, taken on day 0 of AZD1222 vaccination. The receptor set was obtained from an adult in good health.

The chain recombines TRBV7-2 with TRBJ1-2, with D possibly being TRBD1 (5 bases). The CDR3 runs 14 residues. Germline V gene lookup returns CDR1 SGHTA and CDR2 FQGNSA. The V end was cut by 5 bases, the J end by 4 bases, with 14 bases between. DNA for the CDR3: TGTGCCAGCAGCCTAGGGCAGGGCCTCTATGGCTACACCTTC. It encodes CASSLGQGLYGYTF. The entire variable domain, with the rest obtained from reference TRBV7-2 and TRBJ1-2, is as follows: GAGVSQSPSNKVTEKGKDVELRCDPISGHTALYWYRQSLGQGLEFLIYFQGNSAPDKSGLPSDRFSAERTGGSVSTLTIQRTQQEDSAVYLCASSLGQGLYGYTFGSGTRLTVV.

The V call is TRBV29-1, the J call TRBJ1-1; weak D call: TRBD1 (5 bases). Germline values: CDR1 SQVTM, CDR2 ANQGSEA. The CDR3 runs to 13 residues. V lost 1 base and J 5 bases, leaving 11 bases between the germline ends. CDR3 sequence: CSVEGVRGTEAFF. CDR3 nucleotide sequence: TGCAGCGTTGAAGGGGTAAGGGGTACTGAAGCTTTCTTT.

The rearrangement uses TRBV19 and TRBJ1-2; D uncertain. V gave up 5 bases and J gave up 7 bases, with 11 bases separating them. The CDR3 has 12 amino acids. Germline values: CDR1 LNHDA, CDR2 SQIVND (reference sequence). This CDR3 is CASSLGPTGYTF. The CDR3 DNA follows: TGTGCCAGTAGTCTTGGCCCCACTGGCTACACCTTC. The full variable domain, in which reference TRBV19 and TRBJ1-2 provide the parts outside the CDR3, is DGGITQSPKYLFRKEGQNVTLSCEQNLNHDAMYWYRQDPGQGLRLIYYSQIVNDFQKGDIAEGYSVSREKKESFPLTVTSAQKNPTAFYLCASSLGPTGYTFGSGTRLTVV.

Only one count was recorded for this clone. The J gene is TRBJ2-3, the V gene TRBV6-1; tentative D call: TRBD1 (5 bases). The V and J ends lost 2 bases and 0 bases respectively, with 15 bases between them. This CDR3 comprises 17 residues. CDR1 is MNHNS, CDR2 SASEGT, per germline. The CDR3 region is CASSESRTGTSTDTQYF. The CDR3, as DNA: TGTGCCAGCAGTGAATCGCGTACAGGAACTAGCACAGATACGCAGTATTTT.

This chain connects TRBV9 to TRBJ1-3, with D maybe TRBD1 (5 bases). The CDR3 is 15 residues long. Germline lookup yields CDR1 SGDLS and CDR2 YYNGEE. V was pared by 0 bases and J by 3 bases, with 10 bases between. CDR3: CASSVARGNGNTIYF. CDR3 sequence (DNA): TGTGCCAGCAGCGTAGCTAGGGGCAATGGAAACACCATATATTTT.

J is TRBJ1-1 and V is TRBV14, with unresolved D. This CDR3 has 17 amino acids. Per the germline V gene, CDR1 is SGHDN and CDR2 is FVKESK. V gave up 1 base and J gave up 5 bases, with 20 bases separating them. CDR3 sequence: CASSQVGFDRERTEAFF. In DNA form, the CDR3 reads TGTGCCAGCAGCCAAGTAGGGTTTGATCGGGAAAGGACTGAAGCTTTCTTT.